The present T cell receptor beta chain was sequenced within a study of T cells after yellow fever vaccination. This clonotype was detected ten times or more. In TCRdb, the 5' RACE reads were re-called with MiXCR into one record per CDR3 protein. The sample contains 150,000 or so distinct CDR3 sequences, around 7% of which appear only once. Germline V gene data show CDR1 as MRHNA and CDR2 as SNTAGT. With V trimmed by 3 bases and J by 4 bases, 3 bases remained unmatched. This CDR3 has 15 amino acids. V is TRBV6-4 and J is TRBJ2-5; the match to TRBD1 covers 12 bases. The clonotype comes from a man aged 18 to 30 who received the YFV17D yellow fever vaccine. Sequences were derived from CD4+ T cells sorted from PBMCs, sampled 5 to 6 days after the first yellow fever vaccination. DNA for the CDR3: TGTGCCAGCAGTGATGGGACAGGGGGCCGAGAGACCCAGTACTTC. Amino acid sequence: CASSDGTGGRETQYF.